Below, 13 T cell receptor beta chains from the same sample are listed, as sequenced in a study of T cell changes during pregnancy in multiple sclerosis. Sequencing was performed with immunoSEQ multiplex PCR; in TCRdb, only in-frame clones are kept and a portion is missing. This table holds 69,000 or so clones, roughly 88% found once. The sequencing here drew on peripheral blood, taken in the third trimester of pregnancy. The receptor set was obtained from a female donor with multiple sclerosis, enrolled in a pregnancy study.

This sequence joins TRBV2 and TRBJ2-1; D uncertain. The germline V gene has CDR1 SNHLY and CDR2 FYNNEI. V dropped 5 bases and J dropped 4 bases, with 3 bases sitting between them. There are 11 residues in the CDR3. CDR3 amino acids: CASSIYNEQFF. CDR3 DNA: TGTGCCAGCAGTATATACAATGAGCAGTTCTTC.

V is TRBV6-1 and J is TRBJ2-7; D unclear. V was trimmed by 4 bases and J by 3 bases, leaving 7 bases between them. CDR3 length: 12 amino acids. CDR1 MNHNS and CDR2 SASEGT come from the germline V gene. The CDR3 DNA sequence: TGTGCCAGCAGTGCCCGGTTCTACGAGCAGTACTTC. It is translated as CASSARFYEQYF.

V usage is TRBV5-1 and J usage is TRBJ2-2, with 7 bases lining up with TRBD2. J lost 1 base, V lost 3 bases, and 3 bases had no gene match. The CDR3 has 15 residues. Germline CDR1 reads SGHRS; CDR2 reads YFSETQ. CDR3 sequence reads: CASSWGGENTGELFF. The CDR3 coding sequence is TGCGCCAGCAGCTGGGGGGGAGAGAACACCGGGGAGCTGTTTTTT. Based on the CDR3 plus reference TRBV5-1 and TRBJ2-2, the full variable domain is KAGVTQTPRYLIKTRGQQVTLSCSPISGHRSVSWYQQTPGQGLQFLFEYFSETQRNKGNFPGRFSGRQFSNSRSEMNVSTLELGDSALYLCASSWGGENTGELFFGEGSRLTVL.

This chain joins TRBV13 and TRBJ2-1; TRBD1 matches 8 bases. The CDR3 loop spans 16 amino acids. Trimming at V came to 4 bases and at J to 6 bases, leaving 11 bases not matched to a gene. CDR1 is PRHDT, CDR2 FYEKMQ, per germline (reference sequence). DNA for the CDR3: TGTGCCAGCAGCTCGTCTGGACAGGGTCCGCTCAATGAGCAGTTCTTC. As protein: CASSSSGQGPLNEQFF.

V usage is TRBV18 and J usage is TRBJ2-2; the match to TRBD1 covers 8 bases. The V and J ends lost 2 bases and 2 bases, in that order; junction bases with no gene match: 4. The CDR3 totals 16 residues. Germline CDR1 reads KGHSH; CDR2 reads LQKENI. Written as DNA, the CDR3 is TGTGCCAGCTCACCAAGAGCAGGGGGCAACACCGGGGAGCTGTTTTTT. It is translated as CASSPRAGGNTGELFF.

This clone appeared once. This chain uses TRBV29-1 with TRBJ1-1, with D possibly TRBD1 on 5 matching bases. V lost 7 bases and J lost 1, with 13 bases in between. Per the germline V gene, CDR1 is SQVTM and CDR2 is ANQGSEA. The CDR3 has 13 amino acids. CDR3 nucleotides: TGCAGCGGCAACGGGGGGTGGAACACTGAAGCTTTCTTT. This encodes CSGNGGWNTEAFF.

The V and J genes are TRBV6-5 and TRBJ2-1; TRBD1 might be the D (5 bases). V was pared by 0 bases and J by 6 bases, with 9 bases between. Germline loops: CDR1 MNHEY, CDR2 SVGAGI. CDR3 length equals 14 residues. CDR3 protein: CASSYSGGANEQFF. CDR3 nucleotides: TGTGCCAGCAGTTACTCGGGTGGGGCCAATGAGCAGTTCTTC.

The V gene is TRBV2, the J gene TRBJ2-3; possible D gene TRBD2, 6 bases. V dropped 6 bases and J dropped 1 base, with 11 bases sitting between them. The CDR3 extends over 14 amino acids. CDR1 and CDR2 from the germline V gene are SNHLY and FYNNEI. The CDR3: CASSRTTRTDTQYF. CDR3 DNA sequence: TGTGCCAGCAGCCGGACTACCCGCACAGATACGCAGTATTTT.

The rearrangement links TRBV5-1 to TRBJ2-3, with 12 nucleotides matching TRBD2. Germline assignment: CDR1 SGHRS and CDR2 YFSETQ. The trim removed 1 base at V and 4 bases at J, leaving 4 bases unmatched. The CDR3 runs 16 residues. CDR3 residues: CASSLTSSGGADTQYF. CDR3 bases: TGCGCCAGCAGCTTGACGTCTAGCGGGGGGGCAGATACGCAGTATTTT. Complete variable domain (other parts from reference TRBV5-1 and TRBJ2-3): KAGVTQTPRYLIKTRGQQVTLSCSPISGHRSVSWYQQTPGQGLQFLFEYFSETQRNKGNFPGRFSGRQFSNSRSEMNVSTLELGDSALYLCASSLTSSGGADTQYFGPGTRLTVL.

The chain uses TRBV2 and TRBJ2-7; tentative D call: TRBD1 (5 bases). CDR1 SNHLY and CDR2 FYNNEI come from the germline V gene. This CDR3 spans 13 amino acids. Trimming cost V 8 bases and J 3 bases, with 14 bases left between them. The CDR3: CASLRAGNYEQYF. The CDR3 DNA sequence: TGTGCCAGCCTTAGAGCAGGGAACTACGAGCAGTACTTC.

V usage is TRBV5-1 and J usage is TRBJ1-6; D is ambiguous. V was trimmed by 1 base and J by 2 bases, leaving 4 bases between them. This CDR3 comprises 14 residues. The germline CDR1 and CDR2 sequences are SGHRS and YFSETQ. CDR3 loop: CASSLTPYNSPLHF. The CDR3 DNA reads TGCGCCAGCAGCTTGACACCCTATAATTCACCCCTCCACTTT.

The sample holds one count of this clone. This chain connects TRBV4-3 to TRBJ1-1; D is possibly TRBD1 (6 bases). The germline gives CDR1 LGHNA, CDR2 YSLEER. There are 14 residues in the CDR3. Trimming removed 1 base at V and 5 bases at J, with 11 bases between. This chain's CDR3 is CASSQVGGGTEAFF. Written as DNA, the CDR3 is TGCGCCAGCAGCCAAGTGGGAGGGGGGACTGAAGCTTTCTTT.

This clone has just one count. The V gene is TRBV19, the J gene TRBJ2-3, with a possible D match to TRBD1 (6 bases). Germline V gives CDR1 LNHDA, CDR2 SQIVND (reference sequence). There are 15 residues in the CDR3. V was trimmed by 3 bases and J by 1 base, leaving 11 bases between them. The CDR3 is CASSIQGYGTDTQYF. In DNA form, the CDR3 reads TGTGCCAGTAGTATTCAGGGGTATGGCACAGATACGCAGTATTTT.